This entry lists 3 T cell receptor beta chains sequenced from one sample in a study of cytomegalovirus exposure and HLA in healthy donors. The repertoire was sequenced with immunoSEQ multiplex PCR; TCRdb's copy has only in-frame clones and lacks some. The sample includes 120,000 to 150,000 clones, around 86% of them seen just once. The sample taken for sequencing was PBMCs. The receptor set was obtained from a man between 18 and 29 years old in good health and CMV-seropositive.

The chain combines TRBV27 with TRBJ2-1, with TRBD1 matching 11 bases. The V gene end was trimmed by 2 bases and the J gene end by 6 bases; junction bases not matched to a gene: 9. The CDR3 loop spans 17 amino acids. CDR1 MNHEY and CDR2 SMNVEV come from the germline V gene (reference sequence). The CDR3 DNA is TGTGCCAGCAGTTTAACGGGACAGGGGGTAAGGGGCAATGAGCAGTTCTTC. Translating gives CASSLTGQGVRGNEQFF.

This clone was detected once. The chain links TRBV9 to TRBJ1-6; a possible D gene is TRBD1 (6 bases). Germline CDR1 reads SGDLS; CDR2 reads YYNGEE. V was trimmed by 1 base and J by 4 bases, leaving 18 bases between them. The CDR3 totals 18 residues. CDR3 bases: TGTGCCAGCAGCGTACCAGGGGCCCCGGTTGCGTATAATTCACCCCTCCACTTT. Protein product: CASSVPGAPVAYNSPLHF. Combining the CDR3 with reference TRBV9 and TRBJ1-6 gives the whole variable domain DSGVTQTPKHLITATGQRVTLRCSPRSGDLSVYWYQQSLDQGLQFLIQYYNGEERAKGNILERFSAQQFPDLHSELNLSSLELGDSALYFCASSVPGAPVAYNSPLHFGNGTRLTVT.

The rearrangement joins TRBV5-1 to TRBJ2-7; TRBD1 might be the D (5 bases). This CDR3 contains 15 residues. Trimming removed 4 bases from V and 2 bases from J, with 16 bases in between. The germline gives CDR1 SGHRS, CDR2 YFSETQ. The CDR3 here is CASSRAGRLPYEQYF. The CDR3 DNA sequence: TGCGCCAGCAGCAGAGCAGGGCGACTTCCCTACGAGCAGTACTTC. Drawing the rest from reference TRBV5-1 and TRBJ2-7, the complete variable domain is KAGVTQTPRYLIKTRGQQVTLSCSPISGHRSVSWYQQTPGQGLQFLFEYFSETQRNKGNFPGRFSGRQFSNSRSEMNVSTLELGDSALYLCASSRAGRLPYEQYFGPGTRLTVT.